This TCR beta chain comes out of a study of immune characterization of retroperitoneal liposarcoma. TCRdb re-analysed the PCR reads in MiXCR, keeping a single row per CDR3 protein. The sample consists of over 10,000 distinct CDR3 sequences, 47% of them appearing once. The junction had 12 bases not matched to a gene; V was cut back by 4 bases and J by 4 bases. The CDR3 length is 18 residues. Germline values: CDR1 SGHTA, CDR2 FQGNSA. The sequenced sample was tumor tissue. This TCR was sampled from a female donor with retroperitoneal liposarcoma. The chain employs TRBV7-2 and TRBJ2-3; 12 bases are a match to TRBD2. The CDR3 DNA follows: TGTGCCAGCAGCTCCCCTAGCGGGAGGGCCTTAGGCGCAGATACGCAGTATTTT. Translation: CASSSPSGRALGADTQYF. The complete variable domain, with remaining parts taken from reference TRBV7-2 and TRBJ2-3, reads GAGVSQSPSNKVTEKGKDVELRCDPISGHTALYWYRQSLGQGLEFLIYFQGNSAPDKSGLPSDRFSAERTGGSVSTLTIQRTQQEDSAVYLCASSSPSGRALGADTQYFGPGTRLTVL.